The clone carrying this T cell receptor beta chain was recorded once. The antigen is unknown. The sample belongs to a study of shared clonotypes between healthy human individuals. The assay was immunoSEQ multiplex PCR, and TCRdb's table has in-frame clones only and misses some. The table has more than 80,000 clones, around 67% seen once; the top ten hold 45%. Trimming at V came to 0 bases and at J to 5 bases, leaving 12 bases not matched to a gene. Germline CDR1 reads MGHRA; CDR2 reads YSYEKL. CDR3 length equals 18 residues. Study-wide findings and caveats: Unshared clonotypes carried lower generation probabilities than those common to all four donors.

The TCR originated in a man aged 25 to 40 in good health. The sequencing sample was made of memory CD8+ T cells sorted from blood. Documented subset: CD45RO+ cells pooled with CCR7-negative TemRA cells. The chain uses TRBV4-1 and TRBJ2-1, with 8 bases lining up with TRBD2. The CDR3 bases are TGCGCCAGCAGCCAAGAGGGACCGTGGACTAGCAGTCACAATGAGCAGTTCTTC. Translated: CASSQEGPWTSSHNEQFF.